This T cell receptor beta chain was obtained from a study of cytomegalovirus exposure and HLA in healthy donors. The V end lost 10 bases, the J end lost 2 bases, and 14 bases lay between the germline ends. The CDR3 runs 14 residues. CDR1 and CDR2 from the germline V gene are MDHEN and SYDVKM. PCR primers comprised 60 Vbeta and 13 Jbeta primers. The table came from immunoSEQ multiplex PCR; TCRdb's copy has only in-frame clones and leaves some out. In the table there are 150,000 to 170,000 clones, roughly four fifths of which are singletons. Remarks on this clone: What it binds is not known.

Points from the study as a whole: More than 15,000 TCR beta sequences were associated with HLA alleles at 0.05 false discovery rate in a later analysis. TCR sequences were mostly rare, though some public TCRs occurred in many donors.

The origin of this receptor is a man younger than 30 in good health and CMV-seronegative. What was sequenced was PBMCs. This chain connects TRBV28 to TRBJ2-2; the D is unclear. CDR3 loop: CATQELPNTGELFF. Written as DNA, the CDR3 is TGTGCCACCCAGGAACTGCCCAACACCGGGGAGCTGTTTTTT.